This TCR beta chain was identified in a study of T cells in Graves' hyperthyroidism and ophthalmopathy. General study points: Stable hyperthyroidism was told apart from ophthalmopathy by a model built on 13 V-J features. Among clonotypes expanded in thyroid above 0.001, most were also found in blood.

In regard to this clonotype: What it binds is not known.

The CDR3 loop spans 16 amino acids. CDR1 is SGHRS, CDR2 YFSETQ, per germline. Unmatched junction bases numbered 11, after V lost 4 bases and J lost 3 bases. It was 8.5 to 10 ml of fresh peripheral blood that supplied the PBMCs. Amplification yielded TCR beta CDR3 regions, with RNA transcripts as the source. When the TCR CDR3 underwent first-round RT-PCR, the HTBI primer set was used. Using its own MiXCR run on the multiplex PCR reads, TCRdb lists one record per CDR3 protein. The sample holds 650,000 to 700,000 distinct CDR3 sequences; around 15% are singletons and the top ten take roughly 16%. The sequence was collected from a man aged 50 to 60 with Graves' hyperthyroidism. The J gene is TRBJ1-2, the V gene TRBV5-1; 8 bases line up with TRBD1. The specimen was blood. Here the CDR3 reads CASSPGQGVYDYGYTF. CDR3 coding DNA: TGCGCCAGCAGCCCCGGACAGGGAGTATACGACTATGGCTACACCTTC.